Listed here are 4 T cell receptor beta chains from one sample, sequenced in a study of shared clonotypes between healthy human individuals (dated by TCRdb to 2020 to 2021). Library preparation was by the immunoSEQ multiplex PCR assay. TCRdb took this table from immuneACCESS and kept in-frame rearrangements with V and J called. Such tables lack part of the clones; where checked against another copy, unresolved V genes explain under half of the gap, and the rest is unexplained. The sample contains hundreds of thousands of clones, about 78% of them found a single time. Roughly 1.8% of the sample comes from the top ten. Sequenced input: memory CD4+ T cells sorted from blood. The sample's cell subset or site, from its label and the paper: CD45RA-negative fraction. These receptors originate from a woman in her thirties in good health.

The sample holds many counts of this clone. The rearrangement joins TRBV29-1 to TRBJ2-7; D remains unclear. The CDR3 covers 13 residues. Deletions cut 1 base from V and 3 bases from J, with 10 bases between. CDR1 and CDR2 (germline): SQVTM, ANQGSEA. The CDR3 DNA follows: TGCAGCGTTGAAGTCCGACCCGGCTACGAGCAGTACTTC. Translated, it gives CSVEVRPGYEQYF.

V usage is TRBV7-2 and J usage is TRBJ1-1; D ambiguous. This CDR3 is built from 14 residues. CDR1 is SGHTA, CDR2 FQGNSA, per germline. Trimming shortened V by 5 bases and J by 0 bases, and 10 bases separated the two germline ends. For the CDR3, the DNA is TGTGCCAGCAGCCTATCACGCGTGAACACTGAAGCTTTCTTT. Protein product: CASSLSRVNTEAFF. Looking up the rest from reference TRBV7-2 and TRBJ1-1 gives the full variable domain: GAGVSQSPSNKVTEKGKDVELRCDPISGHTALYWYRQSLGQGLEFLIYFQGNSAPDKSGLPSDRFSAERTGGSVSTLTIQRTQQEDSAVYLCASSLSRVNTEAFFGQGTRLTVV.

The CDR3 sequence: CASSLGRSFYNEQFF. The CDR3 DNA reads TGTGCCAGCAGTCTAGGACGTAGTTTCTACAATGAGCAGTTCTTC. V usage is TRBV27 and J usage is TRBJ2-1; D gene unclear. V lost 5 bases and J 3 bases, leaving 14 bases between the germline ends. Germline assignment: CDR1 MNHEY and CDR2 SMNVEV (reference sequence). The CDR3 has 15 amino acids.

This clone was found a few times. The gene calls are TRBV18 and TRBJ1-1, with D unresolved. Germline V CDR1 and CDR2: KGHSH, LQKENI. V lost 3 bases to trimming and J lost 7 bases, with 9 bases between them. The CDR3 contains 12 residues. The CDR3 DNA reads TGTGCCAGCTCACCTTCAGTGAATGAAGCTTTCTTT. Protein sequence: CASSPSVNEAFF.